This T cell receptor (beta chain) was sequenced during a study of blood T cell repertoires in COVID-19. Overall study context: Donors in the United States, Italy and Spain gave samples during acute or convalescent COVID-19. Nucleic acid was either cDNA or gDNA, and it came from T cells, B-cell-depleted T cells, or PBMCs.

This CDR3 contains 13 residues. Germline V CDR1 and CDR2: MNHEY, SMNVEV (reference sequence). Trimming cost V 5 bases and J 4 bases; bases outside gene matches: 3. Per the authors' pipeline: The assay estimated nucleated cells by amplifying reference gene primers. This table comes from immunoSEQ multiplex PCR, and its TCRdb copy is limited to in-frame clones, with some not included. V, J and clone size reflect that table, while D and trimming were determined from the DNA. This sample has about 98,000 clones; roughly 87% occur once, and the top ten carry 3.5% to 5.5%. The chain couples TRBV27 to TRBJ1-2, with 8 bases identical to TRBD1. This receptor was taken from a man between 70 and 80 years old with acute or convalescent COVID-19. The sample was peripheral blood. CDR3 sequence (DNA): TGTGCCAGCAGTGTGGGGACAGGCTATGGCTACACCTTC. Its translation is CASSVGTGYGYTF.